The 4 T cell receptor beta chains presented below share a single source sample, sequenced in a study of persistence of HIV-infected CD4 T cells (dated by TCRdb to 2020 to 2021). The immunoSEQ hsTCRB assay version 4 in survey mode was used to sequence TCRbeta repertoires from genomic DNA. TCRdb stores this immuneACCESS table with in-frame sequences only. Part of the clones is absent; in the studies checked, under half of the shortfall reflects unresolved V genes, and no reason is known for the rest. This sample comprises about 20,000 clones, more than 75% of them detected only once. The top ten hold roughly 7% of the sample. No antigens are known for them. Per the publication, the treatment or condition label means: suppressive antiretroviral therapy. Lysates of CMV-infected fibroblasts were used at approximately 10 ug/mL for cell stimulation. Responding CD4+ T cells were sorted by upregulation of both CD40 ligand and CD69.

The source material was CD4+ T cells sorted from PBMCs after roughly 20-hour stimulation, sampled from a patient who received antiretroviral therapy. The intended sense of this specimen's cell subset or site label: CD40L+CD69+ CD4 T cells responding to CMV lysate. The receptors derive from an adult man with HIV who was CMV-seropositive.

This clone has only one observation. The chain recombines TRBV6-5 with TRBJ2-7; D may be TRBD1 or TRBD2 (5 bases each). Germline CDR1 is MNHEY and CDR2 is SVGAGI. Between the trimmed V and J ends, which lost 0 bases and 9 bases, there was a span of 12 bases. This CDR3 comprises 13 residues. CDR3 DNA sequence: TGTGCCAGCAGTTACTCTTACGGGGCCGGGCAGTACTTC. It codes for CASSYSYGAGQYF.

This chain uses TRBV7-2 with TRBJ2-2; D may be TRBD2 (5 bases). V dropped 1 base and J dropped 6 bases, with 15 bases sitting between them. Germline assignment: CDR1 SGHTA and CDR2 FQGNSA. The CDR3 runs to 16 residues. CDR3 residues: CASSLVPILEPGELFF. The DNA of the CDR3 is TGTGCCAGCAGCTTAGTTCCTATACTAGAACCCGGGGAGCTGTTTTTT. The full variable domain, rest sourced from reference TRBV7-2 and TRBJ2-2, is GAGVSQSPSNKVTEKGKDVELRCDPISGHTALYWYRQSLGQGLEFLIYFQGNSAPDKSGLPSDRFSAERTGGSVSTLTIQRTQQEDSAVYLCASSLVPILEPGELFFGEGSRLTVL.

The V call is TRBV3-1 (or the pseudogene TRBV3-2), the J call TRBJ2-7, with D hard to call. The CDR3 is 16 residues long. Deletions cut 0 bases from V and 6 bases from J, with 18 bases between. The V gene's germline CDR1 is LGHDT and CDR2 YNNKEL (reference sequence). CDR3 sequence: CASSQDKTPASGEQYF. The CDR3 DNA sequence: TGTGCCAGCAGCCAAGACAAGACACCGGCCTCTGGCGAGCAGTACTTC.

This clone was counted only a few times. The J gene is TRBJ1-1, the V gene TRBV27; unclear D gene. This CDR3 has 16 residues. The V end was cut by 7 bases, the J end by 6 bases, with 24 bases between. From germline, CDR1 is MNHEY and CDR2 SMNVEV (reference sequence). CDR3 amino acids: CASIPGRPGIGPEAFF. DNA of the CDR3: TGTGCCAGCATTCCAGGCCGACCGGGCATCGGCCCTGAAGCTTTCTTT.